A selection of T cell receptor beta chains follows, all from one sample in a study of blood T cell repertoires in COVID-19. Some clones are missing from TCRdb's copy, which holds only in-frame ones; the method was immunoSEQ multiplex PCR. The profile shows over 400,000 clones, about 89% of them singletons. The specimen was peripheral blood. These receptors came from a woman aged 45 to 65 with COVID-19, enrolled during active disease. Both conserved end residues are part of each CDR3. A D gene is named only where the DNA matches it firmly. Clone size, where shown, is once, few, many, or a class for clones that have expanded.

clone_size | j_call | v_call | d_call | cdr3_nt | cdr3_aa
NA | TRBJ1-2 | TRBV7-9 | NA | TGTGCCAGCAGCTTAGGACTGACCTATGGCTACACCTTC | CASSLGLTYGYTF
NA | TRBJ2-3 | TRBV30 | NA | TGTGCCTGGACAGGGCCCGCCACAGATACGCAGTATTTT | CAWTGPATDTQYF
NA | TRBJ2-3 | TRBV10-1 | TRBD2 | TGCGCCAGCAGTGAGGGACTAGCGGGGGGCACAGATACGCAGTATTTT | CASSEGLAGGTDTQYF
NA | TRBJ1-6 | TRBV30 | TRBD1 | TGTGCCTGGAGTGAGGGGGCAAATGTCCCCCTCCACTTT | CAWSEGANVPLHF
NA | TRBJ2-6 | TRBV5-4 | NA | TGTGCCAGCAGCTTGCGGGGATCCGGGGCCAACGTCCTGACTTTC | CASSLRGSGANVLTF
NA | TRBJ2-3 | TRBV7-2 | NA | TGTGCCAGCAGCTTAAGCTTCGGGGATACGCAGTATTTT | CASSLSFGDTQYF
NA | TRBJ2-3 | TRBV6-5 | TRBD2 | TGTGCCAGCTTGGGACTAGCGGGGAGCACAGATACGCAGTATTTT | CASLGLAGSTDTQYF
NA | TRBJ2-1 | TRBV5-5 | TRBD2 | TGTGCCAGCAGCTCCTCACTAGCGGGGGACCTCTACAATGAGCAGTTCTTC | CASSSSLAGDLYNEQFF
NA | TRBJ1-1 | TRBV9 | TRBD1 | TGTGCCAGCAGCGTAGAACAGGGGGATCGCACTGAAGCTTTCTTT | CASSVEQGDRTEAFF
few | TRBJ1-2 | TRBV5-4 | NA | TGTGCCAGCAGCTTGGTAGGGGGCTATGGCTACACCTTC | CASSLVGGYGYTF
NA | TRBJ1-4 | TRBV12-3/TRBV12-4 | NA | TGTGCCAGCAGTTTACGGACTAATGAAAAACTGTTTTTT | CASSLRTNEKLFF
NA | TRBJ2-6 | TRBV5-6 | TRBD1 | TGTGCCAGCAGCTTACAGGGGGCTGGGGCCAACGTCCTGACTTTC | CASSLQGAGANVLTF
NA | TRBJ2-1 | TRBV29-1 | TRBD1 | TGCAGCGTTGACCCGATTTTACAGGGGAATGAGCAGTTCTTC | CSVDPILQGNEQFF
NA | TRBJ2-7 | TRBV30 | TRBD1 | TGTGCCTGGAACACAGGGGGATACGAGCAGTACTTC | CAWNTGGYEQYF
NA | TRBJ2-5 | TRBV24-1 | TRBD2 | TGTGCCACCAGTGATTTGAGCGGGGGCCAAGAGACCCAGTACTTC | CATSDLSGGQETQYF
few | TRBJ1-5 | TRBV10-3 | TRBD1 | TGTGCCATCAGTGAAGGGACAGGGGGCGGCGGTCAGCCCCAGCATTTT | CAISEGTGGGGQPQHF
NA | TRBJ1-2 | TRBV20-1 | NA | TGCAGTGCTAGACAGAACTATGGCTACACCTTC | CSARQNYGYTF
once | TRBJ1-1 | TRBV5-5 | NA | TGTGCCAGCAGCTTGGTTCAGGTCATGAACACTGAAGCTTTCTTT | CASSLVQVMNTEAFF
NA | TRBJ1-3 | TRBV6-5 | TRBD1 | TGTGCCAGCAGCCTGACAGGGGAGGCTGGAAACACCATATATTTT | CASSLTGEAGNTIYF
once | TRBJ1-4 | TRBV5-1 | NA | TGCGCCAGCAGCTTTGCAGGGAGGGATGAAAAACTGTTTTTT | CASSFAGRDEKLFF
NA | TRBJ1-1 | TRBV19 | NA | TGTGCCAGTAACGGCCCGAGGGCTGAAGCTTTCTTT | CASNGPRAEAFF
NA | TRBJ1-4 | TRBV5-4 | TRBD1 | TGTGCCAGCAGCTTGGGTTTGACAGGGAATGAAAAACTGTTTTTT | CASSLGLTGNEKLFF
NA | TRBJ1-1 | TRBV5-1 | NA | TGCGCCAGCAGCTTCGGGGGGACCCTCACTGAAGCTTTCTTT | CASSFGGTLTEAFF
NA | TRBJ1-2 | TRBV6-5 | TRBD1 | TGTGCCAGCAGTTACGAGACAGGGGACTATGGCTACACCTTC | CASSYETGDYGYTF
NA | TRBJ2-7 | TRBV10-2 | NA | TGCGCCAGCACGTCTTGGGAGGCCTACGAGCAGTACTTC | CASTSWEAYEQYF
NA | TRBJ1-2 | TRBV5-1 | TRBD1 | TGCGCCAGCAGCTGGGGGCGAAGTAGGTACCGGGACAGGGGTTCCTTCGTGGCGAGCTATGGCTACACCTTC | CASSWGRSRYRDRGSFVASYGYTF
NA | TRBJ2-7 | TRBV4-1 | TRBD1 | TGCGCCAGCAGCCATCCGGGACAGGGACACTACGAGCAGTACTTC | CASSHPGQGHYEQYF
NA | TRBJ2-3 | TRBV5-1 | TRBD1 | TGCGCCAGCAGCCTGTGGGGACAGGGGAGAGGTACAGATACGCAGTATTTT | CASSLWGQGRGTDTQYF
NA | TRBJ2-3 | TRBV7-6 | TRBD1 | TGTGCCAGCAGCTCGACAGGGGTGAACACAGATACGCAGTATTTT | CASSSTGVNTDTQYF
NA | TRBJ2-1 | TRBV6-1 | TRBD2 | TGTGCCAGCAGTGCGTCGTCTAGCGGGGGGGAAACTAGCTCCTACAATGAGCAGTTCTTC | CASSASSSGGETSSYNEQFF
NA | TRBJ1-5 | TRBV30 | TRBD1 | TGTGCCTGGAGTGTAAGGTACGGGACAGGGACGAGCAGCAATCAGCCCCAGCATTTT | CAWSVRYGTGTSSNQPQHF
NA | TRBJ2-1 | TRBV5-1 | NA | TGCGCCAGCAGCTTCCGGGATGAGCAGTTCTTC | CASSFRDEQFF
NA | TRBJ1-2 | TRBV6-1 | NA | TGTGCCAGCAGTTTCACCGAGGTACAGGGTGGTGGCTACACCTTC | CASSFTEVQGGGYTF
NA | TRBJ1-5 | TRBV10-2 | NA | TGCGCCAGCAGGGCCGGGGATCAGCCCCAGCATTTT | CASRAGDQPQHF
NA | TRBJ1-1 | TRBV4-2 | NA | TGTGCCAGCAGCCAAGATGGTAACAGCCTCAACGTCGAAGCTTTCTTT | CASSQDGNSLNVEAFF
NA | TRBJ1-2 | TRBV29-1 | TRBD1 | TGCAGCGTTGAGACAGGGGATTATGGCTACACCTTC | CSVETGDYGYTF
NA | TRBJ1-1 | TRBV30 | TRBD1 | TGTGCCTGGAGTCGGGACAGGGGGCTCAGGGCTGAAGCTTTCTTT | CAWSRDRGLRAEAFF
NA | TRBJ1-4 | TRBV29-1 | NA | TGCAGCGTCAATCGGGGCGGGGGCGATAAACTGTTTTTT | CSVNRGGGDKLFF
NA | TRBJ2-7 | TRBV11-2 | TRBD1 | TGTGCCAGCAGCAACGCCGGGACAGGGGTAGGCTACGAGCAGTACTTC | CASSNAGTGVGYEQYF
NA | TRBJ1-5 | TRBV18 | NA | TGTGCCAGCTCAGGGGGAGGGGGTCAGCCCCAGCATTTT | CASSGGGGQPQHF
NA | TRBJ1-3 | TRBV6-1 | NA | TGTGCCAGCAGTGAGGGACACTCTGGAAACACCATATATTTT | CASSEGHSGNTIYF
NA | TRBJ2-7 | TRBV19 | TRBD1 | TGTGCCAGTAGTATCCCCCCCCGGCGGGACAGGAAAACCTACGAGCAGTACTTC | CASSIPPRRDRKTYEQYF
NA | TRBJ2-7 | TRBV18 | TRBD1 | TGTGCCAGCTCAGTACGACCGGGACAGGACCATCACGAGCAGTACTTC | CASSVRPGQDHHEQYF
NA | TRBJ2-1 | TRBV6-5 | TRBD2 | TGTGCCAGCAGGCGGGCTAGCGGGGACTACAATGAGCAGTTCTTC | CASRRASGDYNEQFF
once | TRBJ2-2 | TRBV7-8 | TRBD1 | TGTGCCAGCAGCCCCAGCCCGGGGACAGGGGTTTACGGCGGGGAGCTGTTTTTT | CASSPSPGTGVYGGELFF
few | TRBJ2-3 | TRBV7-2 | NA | TGTGCCAGCAGCTCTAATGGGGGGACGCAGTATTTT | CASSSNGGTQYF
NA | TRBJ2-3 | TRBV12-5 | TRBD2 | TGTGCTAGTGGCTCCGGACTAGCGGGGGGCTCGCAGTCGCCAGATACGCAGTATTTT | CASGSGLAGGSQSPDTQYF
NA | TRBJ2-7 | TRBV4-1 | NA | TGCGCCAGCAGCCAAGATCCCAGACAGACCTACGAGCAGTACTTC | CASSQDPRQTYEQYF
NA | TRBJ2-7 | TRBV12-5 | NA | TGTGCTAGTGGTTTGGTAGGAGGATACGAGCAGTACTTC | CASGLVGGYEQYF
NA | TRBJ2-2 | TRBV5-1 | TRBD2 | TGCGCCAGCAGCTTCATGAGCGGGGGCGACACCGGGGAGCTGTTTTTT | CASSFMSGGDTGELFF
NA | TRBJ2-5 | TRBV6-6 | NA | TGTGCCAGCAGTTACCAAGGGCCAGGGGAGACCCAGTACTTC | CASSYQGPGETQYF
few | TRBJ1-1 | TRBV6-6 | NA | TGTGCCAGCAGTTACGACAGTAACACTGAAGCTTTCTTT | CASSYDSNTEAFF
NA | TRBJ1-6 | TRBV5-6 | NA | TGTGCCAGCAGGATTGCAGGGTCGGCATCACCCCTCCACTTT | CASRIAGSASPLHF
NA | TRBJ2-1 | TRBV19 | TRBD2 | TGTGCCAGTAGTGCTAGCGGGGGGGCGTATGAGCAGTTCTTC | CASSASGGAYEQFF
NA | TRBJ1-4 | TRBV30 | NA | TGTGCCTGGAGTGTACAGGCTCAAGCGCGACTGTTTTTT | CAWSVQAQARLFF
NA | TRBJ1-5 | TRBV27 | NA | TGTGCCAGCAGCCCCTTACAGGGTGGGAAGCCCCAGCATTTT | CASSPLQGGKPQHF
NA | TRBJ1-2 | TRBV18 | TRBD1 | TGTGCCAGCTCACCAGACAGGGATGGCTACACCTTC | CASSPDRDGYTF
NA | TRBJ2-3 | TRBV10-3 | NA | TGTGCCACTGGAGTCTCTAGTGCAGATACGCAGTATTTT | CATGVSSADTQYF
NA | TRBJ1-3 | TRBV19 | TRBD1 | TGTGCCAGTAGTGCTACAGGGGTCTCTGGAAACACCATATATTTT | CASSATGVSGNTIYF
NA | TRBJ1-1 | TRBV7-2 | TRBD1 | TGTGCCAGCAGCAACCGACAGGGGACGACTGAAGCTTTCTTT | CASSNRQGTTEAFF